This T cell receptor (beta chain) was identified during a study of blood T cell repertoires in COVID-19. Turning to the study itself: Researchers got acute and convalescent COVID-19 samples from the United States, Italy and Spain. PBMCs, B-cell-depleted T cells, or T cells provided the cDNA or gDNA that made up the material.

V shed 6 bases and J shed 1 base, with 9 bases lying between them. The CDR3 spans 13 residues. Under the authors' procedure: Amplifying reference gene primers gave estimates of nucleated cell counts. Sequencing was performed with immunoSEQ multiplex PCR; in TCRdb, only in-frame clones are kept and a portion is missing. D and trimming come from the DNA, and the V and J calls and clone size come from that table. The sample contains about 68,000 clones, 84% of which appear only once. The chain joins TRBV12-3 or TRBV12-4 to TRBJ1-1; no clear D. The source of this sequence is a man in his fifties or sixties with active COVID-19. Material for sequencing was peripheral blood. CDR3 sequence: CASSPGRNTEAFF. The DNA for the CDR3 is TGTGCCAGCAGCCCCGGGAGGAACACTGAAGCTTTCTTT.